This T cell receptor beta chain was found in a study of control samples from healthy donors and cancer patients. As regards this clone: One junction end disagrees with the germline gene, perhaps due to a read error.

Some clones are missing from TCRdb's copy, which holds only in-frame ones; the method was immunoSEQ multiplex PCR. Of around 150,000 clones in the sample, about 94% were seen once. Looked up from germline, CDR1 is WNHNN and CDR2 is SYGVQD (reference sequence). The CDR3 is 19 residues long. The V and J genes are TRBV10-1 and TRBJ2-2; TRBD1 matches at 7 bases. The source material was blood. This sequence originates from a woman aged 40 to 50 in good health. Here the CDR3 reads CASSDFPIEGTDEHRGAVF. For the CDR3, the DNA is TGCGCCAGCAGTGATTTCCCTATTGAGGGGACAGACGAACACCGGGGAGCTGTTTTT.